This T cell receptor beta chain was captured in a study of OX40 agonist ivuxolimab in advanced cancers. As for the study in general: The study enrolled dose-escalation patients with hepatocellular carcinoma, melanoma, renal cell or head and neck cancer. Study-level points and caveats: At 0.1 to 3.0 mg/kg, CD4+ and CD8+ blood T cells expanded clonally by week 6. Also present in some nonresponders was a low level of normalized T-cell clonal expansion. The mean number of expanded clones was higher in CD8+ T cells than in CD4+.

CDR1 and CDR2 from the germline V gene are SGHNT and YYREEE (reference sequence). The germline V and J ends were trimmed by 5 bases and 6 bases, with 15 bases remaining between them. The CDR3 loop spans 14 amino acids. Produced via immunoSEQ multiplex PCR; TCRdb's table is partial and in-frame only. The table has around 67,000 clones, about nine tenths seen once; the top ten hold roughly 1%. Regarding this clone: Its antigen is not identified.

This TCR was sampled from an adult with an advanced solid tumor such as melanoma, head and neck, liver or kidney cancer. The specimen was CD4+ or CD8+ T cells sorted from blood, collected in a trial of the OX40 agonist ivuxolimab. The V call is TRBV5-4, the J call TRBJ1-5; D not resolved. The CDR3 sequence: CASRLPRGCQPQHF. The CDR3 nucleotides read TGTGCCAGCAGACTCCCGCGGGGATGTCAGCCCCAGCATTTT.